Below are 28 T cell receptor beta chains sequenced from a single sample in a study of cytomegalovirus exposure and HLA in healthy donors (dated by TCRdb to 2015 to 2018). To prepare the library, the immunoSEQ multiplex PCR assay was applied. The multiplex PCR relied on a mix of 60 forward primers for TCR Vbeta segments and 13 reverse primers for TCR Jbeta segments. In TCRdb, the immuneACCESS table is reduced to in-frame sequences with V and J assigned. These tables do not hold every clone; where another copy was compared, an unresolved V gene accounts for under half, and the others remain unexplained. Here the sample has around 90,000 clones; roughly 75% occur a single time. 7.3% of the sample goes to the ten largest clones. Sequenced: PBMCs. These TCRs come from a man aged 25 to 40 in good health and CMV-seronegative.

The rearrangement links TRBV27 to TRBJ1-5; D unresolved. The CDR3 spans 14 residues. V lost 2 bases and J lost 8, with 13 bases in between. Germline CDR1 reads MNHEY; CDR2 reads SMNVEV (reference sequence). The CDR3 sequence: CASSLRINREPQHF. CDR3 sequence (DNA): TGTGCCAGCAGTTTACGGATCAACAGAGAGCCCCAGCATTTT.

The rearrangement uses TRBV29-1 and TRBJ1-5; D is perhaps TRBD1 (5 bases). Germline V gives CDR1 SQVTM, CDR2 ANQGSEA. The CDR3 loop spans 12 amino acids. V lost 4 bases and J lost 3, with 7 bases in between. The CDR3 region is CSVGGVNQPQHF. CDR3 DNA sequence: TGCAGCGTTGGGGGGGTCAATCAGCCCCAGCATTTT.

The chain has TRBV27 and TRBJ1-2, with D possibly TRBD1 on 5 matching bases. V lost 4 bases to trimming and J lost 5 bases, with 11 bases between them. CDR3 size: 13 residues. Per germline, CDR1 MNHEY and CDR2 SMNVEV (reference sequence). The CDR3 protein is CASSSAAGYGYTF. In DNA form, the CDR3 reads TGTGCCAGCAGTTCTGCGGCAGGGTATGGCTACACCTTC.

This rearrangement joins TRBV28 to TRBJ2-3; 11 nucleotides align to TRBD1. Germline V gene sequence: CDR1 MDHEN, CDR2 SYDVKM. CDR3 size: 13 residues. J gave up 5 bases and V 6 bases, and 1 base lay outside the gene matches. The CDR3 region is CASRGQGEDTQYF. CDR3 bases: TGTGCCAGCAGGGGACAGGGGGAAGATACGCAGTATTTT.

The J gene is TRBJ1-4, the V gene TRBV9, with 7 bases matching TRBD1. Germline values: CDR1 SGDLS, CDR2 YYNGEE. Trimming removed 4 bases from V and 4 bases from J; junction bases left unmatched: 4. The CDR3 covers 14 residues. The CDR3 DNA is TGTGCCAGCAGCCCGGGACAGAGTAATGAAAAACTGTTTTTT. It codes for CASSPGQSNEKLFF.

The CDR3 nucleotides read TGTGCCAGCAGTTCCGGGACTAGCGGATACAATGAGCAGTTCTTC. It specifies CASSSGTSGYNEQFF. This chain joins TRBV5-4 and TRBJ2-1, with 11 nucleotides matching TRBD2. J lost 4 bases, V lost 5 bases, and 5 bases had no gene match. This CDR3 comprises 15 residues. Per germline, CDR1 SGHNT and CDR2 YYREEE (reference sequence).

V usage is TRBV5-1 and J usage is TRBJ2-3; D call uncertain. The V end lost 2 bases, the J end lost 3 bases, and 10 bases lay between the germline ends. The CDR3 runs 14 residues. The V gene's germline CDR1 is SGHRS and CDR2 YFSETQ. The CDR3 region has the DNA TGCGCCAGCAGCTTTCTAGGTCAGACAGATACGCAGTATTTT. This translates into CASSFLGQTDTQYF. Full variable domain (outside the CDR3, taken from reference TRBV5-1 and TRBJ2-3): KAGVTQTPRYLIKTRGQQVTLSCSPISGHRSVSWYQQTPGQGLQFLFEYFSETQRNKGNFPGRFSGRQFSNSRSEMNVSTLELGDSALYLCASSFLGQTDTQYFGPGTRLTVL.

The rearrangement joins TRBV7-9 to TRBJ2-2, with D possibly being TRBD2 (7 bases). The length of the CDR3 is 15 residues. Germline CDR1 SEHNR, CDR2 FQNEAQ (reference sequence). V dropped 5 bases and J dropped 3 bases, with 13 bases sitting between them. The CDR3 coding sequence is TGTGCCAGCAGCCAGAGGGGGGGATACACCGGGGAGCTGTTTTTT. It is translated as CASSQRGGYTGELFF.

This clone was picked up a small number of times. The genes are TRBV11-2 and TRBJ1-5; 10 bases are shared with TRBD1. The V and J ends lost 5 bases and 7 bases, in that order; junction bases with no gene match: 2. Germline V gene data show CDR1 as SGHAT and CDR2 as FQNNGV. This CDR3 is 13 amino acids long. The CDR3 is CASSLDRGQPQHF. CDR3 coding DNA: TGTGCCAGCAGCCTGGACAGGGGGCAGCCCCAGCATTTT.

In this sample, this clone turned up a few times. The J gene is TRBJ1-1, the V gene TRBV10-2; weak D call: TRBD1 (6 bases). Per germline, CDR1 WSHSY and CDR2 SAAADI. V was clipped by 3 bases and J by 1 base, with 9 bases between them. This CDR3 contains 14 residues. The CDR3: CASSERGKNTEAFF. For the CDR3, the DNA is TGCGCCAGCAGTGAAAGGGGGAAGAACACTGAAGCTTTCTTT.

V and J are TRBV28 and TRBJ1-5; 8 nucleotides match TRBD1. Trimming at V came to 1 base and at J to 4 bases, leaving 9 bases not matched to a gene. The CDR3 runs 17 residues. Germline loops: CDR1 MDHEN, CDR2 SYDVKM. The CDR3 is CASSLSRTRGRNQPQHF. Written as DNA, the CDR3 is TGTGCCAGCAGTTTATCCCGTACCAGGGGGCGGAATCAGCCCCAGCATTTT.

CDR3 DNA: TGTGCCAGCAGCGCCGGGGCTCGGGGGGGTAATGAGCAGTTCTTC. It translates to CASSAGARGGNEQFF. The chain links TRBV9 to TRBJ2-1; TRBD2 aligns across 8 bases. Trimming removed 3 bases from V and 7 bases from J; junction bases left unmatched: 9. The CDR3 length is 15 residues. The germline V gene encodes CDR1 SGDLS and CDR2 YYNGEE.

CDR3 loop: CATSRAGGYDNEQFF. Here the CDR3 DNA reads TGTGCCACCAGCAGAGCAGGGGGCTACGACAATGAGCAGTTCTTC. The rearrangement uses TRBV15 and TRBJ2-1, with 8 bases matching TRBD1. This CDR3 is 15 amino acids long. V shed 1 base and J 5 bases; nucleotides not matched to a gene: 4. Germline V gives CDR1 LNHNV, CDR2 YYDKDF (reference sequence).

The chain joins TRBV6-6 to TRBJ1-1; TRBD1 matches at 11 bases. The CDR3 sequence is 14 residues long. Germline values: CDR1 MNHNY, CDR2 SVGAGI (reference sequence). With 6 bases clipped from V and 4 bases from J, the junction kept 4 bases outside the gene matches. CDR3 bases: TGTGCCAGCAGCACCGGGACAGGGGGCACTGAAGCTTTCTTT. Encoded protein: CASSTGTGGTEAFF.

The chain uses TRBV6-5 and TRBJ2-3; 7 nucleotides align to TRBD1. With 5 bases clipped from V and 2 bases from J, the junction kept 7 bases outside the gene matches. Per the germline V gene, CDR1 is MNHEY and CDR2 is SVGAGI. The CDR3 is 15 residues long. CDR3 nucleotide sequence: TGTGCCAGCAGTCGTTGGGACAGCCCCACAGATACGCAGTATTTT. This gives the protein CASSRWDSPTDTQYF.

This CDR3 reads CASSYPGTSSNQPQHF. The CDR3 DNA is TGTGCCAGCAGTTACCCCGGGACATCTAGCAATCAGCCCCAGCATTTT. V gene TRBV6-6 combines with J gene TRBJ1-5; a possible D gene is TRBD1 (6 bases). V was pared by 2 bases and J by 0 bases, with 11 bases between. CDR3 length equals 16 residues. Looked up from germline, CDR1 is MNHNY and CDR2 is SVGAGI (reference sequence).

This chain connects TRBV7-8 to TRBJ2-7, with D tentatively TRBD1 (6 bases). The CDR3 has 14 amino acids. Germline CDR1 is SGHVS and CDR2 is FQNEAQ. The ends were cut back, 5 bases at V and 3 bases at J, with 14 bases in the middle. The CDR3 region has the DNA TGTGCCAGCAGCCTATCGGACAGTTACTACGAGCAGTACTTC. It yields the protein CASSLSDSYYEQYF.

The chain carries TRBV2 and TRBJ2-1, with D tentatively TRBD2 (6 bases). From germline, CDR1 is SNHLY and CDR2 FYNNEI. The CDR3 has 13 amino acids. The V end was cut by 7 bases, the J end by 4 bases, with 11 bases between. CDR3: CASTSERYNEQFF. CDR3 nucleotides: TGTGCCAGCACTAGCGAGAGGTACAATGAGCAGTTCTTC.

The V gene is TRBV5-1, the J gene TRBJ2-1, with a tentative D call TRBD2 (6 bases). The V and J ends lost 0 bases and 3 bases respectively, with 19 bases between them. CDR3 length: 18 amino acids. Germline V gene lookup returns CDR1 SGHRS and CDR2 YFSETQ. Written as DNA, the CDR3 is TGCGCCAGCAGCTTGGAGGCTTTCGCGGGACTCCTCTACAATGAGCAGTTCTTC. It yields the protein CASSLEAFAGLLYNEQFF.

The V and J genes are TRBV10-1 and TRBJ2-7; D is possibly TRBD1 (5 bases). Per the germline V gene, CDR1 is WNHNN and CDR2 is SYGVQD (reference sequence). V shed 2 bases and J shed 7 bases, with 15 bases lying between them. The CDR3 is 14 amino acids. CDR3 in amino acids: CASSEDSTYREQYF. Written as DNA, the CDR3 is TGCGCCAGCAGTGAGGACAGTACCTACAGGGAGCAGTACTTC.

This clone came up a few times. The V gene is TRBV6-5, the J gene TRBJ1-5, with D perhaps TRBD1 (6 bases). This CDR3 contains 15 residues. With 6 bases removed from V and 0 bases from J, the gap between germline ends came to 12 bases. From germline, CDR1 is MNHEY and CDR2 SVGAGI. The CDR3 sequence is CASRAQGASNQPQHF. DNA of the CDR3: TGTGCCAGCAGAGCACAGGGTGCTAGCAATCAGCCCCAGCATTTT.

The chain is built from TRBV16 and TRBJ1-5; weak D call: TRBD1 (6 bases). This CDR3 comprises 15 residues. V gave up 0 bases and J gave up 3 bases, with 9 bases separating them. Germline loops: CDR1 KGHSY, CDR2 FQNENV. CDR3 region: CASSQSGGFNQPQHF. DNA of the CDR3: TGTGCCAGCAGCCAATCTGGGGGCTTCAATCAGCCCCAGCATTTT. Full variable domain (remainder filled in from reference TRBV16 and TRBJ1-5): GEEVAQTPKHLVRGEGQKAKLYCAPIKGHSYVFWYQQVLKNEFKFLISFQNENVFDETGMPKERFSAKCLPNSPCSLEIQATKLEDSAVYFCASSQSGGFNQPQHFGDGTRLSIL.

This clone was picked up one time. The rearrangement uses TRBV7-8 and TRBJ2-6; D is perhaps TRBD2 (6 bases). Germline CDR1 is SGHVS and CDR2 is FQNEAQ. CDR3 length equals 17 residues. Trimming removed 6 bases at V and 1 base at J, with 16 bases between. CDR3 region: CASRVPGLTSGANVLTF. The DNA of the CDR3 is TGTGCCAGCAGGGTTCCGGGACTTACGTCTGGGGCCAACGTCCTGACTTTC.

This clone was detected only once. This chain connects TRBV2 to TRBJ1-1, with TRBD1 matching 8 bases. The CDR3 runs 15 residues. Germline-derived CDR1 and CDR2 are SNHLY and FYNNEI. Trimming removed 6 bases from V and 4 bases from J; junction bases left unmatched: 10. DNA of the CDR3: TGTGCCAGCAGGGCCCGCGACAGGGGAGGCACTGAAGCTTTCTTT. Encoded protein: CASRARDRGGTEAFF.

This chain joins TRBV6-6 and TRBJ1-3; D unresolved. This CDR3 contains 15 residues. The V end was cut by 2 bases, the J end by 0 bases, with 8 bases between. Per the germline V gene, CDR1 is MNHNY and CDR2 is SVGAGI (reference sequence). CDR3: CASSYEGISGNTIYF. CDR3 bases: TGTGCCAGCAGTTACGAGGGAATCTCTGGAAACACCATATATTTT.

The genes are TRBV4-2 and TRBJ2-3; D call uncertain. Germline CDR1 LGHNA, CDR2 YNFKEQ. The ends were cut back, 1 base at V and 1 base at J, with 9 bases in the middle. This CDR3 contains 15 residues. The CDR3 DNA sequence: TGTGCCAGCAGCCAAGTCGACACAGGCACAGATACGCAGTATTTT. Translated, it gives CASSQVDTGTDTQYF.

The J gene is TRBJ2-7, the V gene TRBV9; 8 nucleotides match TRBD1. The CDR3 is 14 amino acids. V lost 2 bases, J lost 1 base, and 2 bases stayed unmatched. Germline V gene sequence: CDR1 SGDLS, CDR2 YYNGEE. The CDR3 spells CASSVGDRSYEQYF. The DNA for the CDR3 is TGTGCCAGCAGCGTGGGGGACAGGTCCTACGAGCAGTACTTC.

V and J are TRBV6-4 and TRBJ2-3; D possibly corresponds to TRBD2 (5 bases). The CDR3 has 13 amino acids. Trimming cost V 4 bases and J 3 bases, with 8 bases left between them. Per the germline V gene, CDR1 is MRHNA and CDR2 is SNTAGT. The CDR3 nucleotides read TGTGCCAGCAGTGTCGGGGAAACAGATACGCAGTATTTT. It codes for CASSVGETDTQYF.